This T cell receptor (beta chain) was found in a study of neurological immune-mediated disorders. Study findings and constraints: The highest TCR clonal expansion occurred in HTLV-1-associated myelopathy; multiple sclerosis fell below healthy controls.

The making of cDNA relied on 5'RACE with 10-nucleotide random UMIs. Using its own MiXCR run on the 5' RACE reads, TCRdb lists one record per CDR3 protein. This table holds tens of thousands of distinct CDR3 sequences, less than 9% found once. For sorted libraries, the input was around 1 million CD4+ or CD8+ T cells. This clonotype was picked up many times. Its antigen is not identified. This CDR3 spans 14 amino acids. Germline assignment: CDR1 ENHRY and CDR2 SYGVKD. The V segment lost 0 bases and the J segment 5 bases; nucleotides outside the gene matches: 3. The clonotype was recovered from a man aged 45-65 years in good health. J is TRBJ2-5 and V is TRBV10-3, with 7 nucleotides matching TRBD2. Input material: CD4+ T cells from blood. Written as DNA, the CDR3 is TGTGCCATCAGTGAGTCTGGGGGGGTCGAGACCCAGTACTTC. Encoded protein: CAISESGGVETQYF.